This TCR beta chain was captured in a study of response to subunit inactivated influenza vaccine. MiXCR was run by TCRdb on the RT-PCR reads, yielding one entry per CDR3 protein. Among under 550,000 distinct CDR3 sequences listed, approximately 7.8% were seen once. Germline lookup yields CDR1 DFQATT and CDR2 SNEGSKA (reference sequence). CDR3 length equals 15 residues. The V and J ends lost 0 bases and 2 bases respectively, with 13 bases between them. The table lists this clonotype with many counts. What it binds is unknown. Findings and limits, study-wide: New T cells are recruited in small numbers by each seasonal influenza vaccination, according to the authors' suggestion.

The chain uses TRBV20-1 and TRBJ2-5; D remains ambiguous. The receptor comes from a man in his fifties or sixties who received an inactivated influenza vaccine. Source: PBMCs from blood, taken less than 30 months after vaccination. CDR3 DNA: TGCAGTGCTAGAGATCTTGCGGTGGGACAAGAGACCCAGTACTTC. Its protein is CSARDLAVGQETQYF.